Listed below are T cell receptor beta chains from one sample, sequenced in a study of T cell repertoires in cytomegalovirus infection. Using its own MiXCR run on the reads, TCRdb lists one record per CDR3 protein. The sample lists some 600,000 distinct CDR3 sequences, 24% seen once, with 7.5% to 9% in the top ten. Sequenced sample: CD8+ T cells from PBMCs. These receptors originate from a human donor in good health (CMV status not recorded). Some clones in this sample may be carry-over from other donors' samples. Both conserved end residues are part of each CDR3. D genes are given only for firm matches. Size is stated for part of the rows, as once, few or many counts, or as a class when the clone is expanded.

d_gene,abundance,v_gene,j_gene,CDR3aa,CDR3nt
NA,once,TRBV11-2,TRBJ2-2,CASSLRGTGTGELFF,TGTGCCAGCAGCTTAAGGGGAACAGGGACCGGGGAGCTGTTTTTT
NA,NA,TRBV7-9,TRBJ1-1,CASSPAMAAFTEAFF,TGTGCCAGCAGCCCCGCCATGGCGGCTTTCACTGAAGCTTTCTTT
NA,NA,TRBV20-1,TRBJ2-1,CSARDPGHYNEQFF,TGCAGTGCTAGAGACCCGGGCCACTACAATGAGCAGTTCTTC
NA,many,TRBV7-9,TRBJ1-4,CASSRTLDRPLEKLFF,TGTGCCAGCAGCCGAACCCTCGACAGACCGCTTGAAAAACTGTTTTTT
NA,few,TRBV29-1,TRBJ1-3,CSARTGSSGNTIYF,TGCAGCGCTCGAACAGGGAGCTCTGGAAACACCATATATTTT
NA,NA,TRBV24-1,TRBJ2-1,CATSDTRDNEQFF,TGTGCCACCAGTGATACCAGGGACAATGAGCAGTTCTTC
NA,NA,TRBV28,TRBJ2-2,CASSLEGLLGNTGELFF,TGTGCCAGCAGTTTGGAGGGTTTATTGGGTAACACCGGGGAGCTGTTTTTT
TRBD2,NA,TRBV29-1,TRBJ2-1,CSVEESGLALNEQFF,TGCAGCGTTGAAGAGTCCGGACTAGCACTTAATGAGCAGTTCTTC
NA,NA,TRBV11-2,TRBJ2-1,CASTLEVPEQFF,TGTGCCAGCACCTTAGAGGTTCCTGAGCAGTTCTTC
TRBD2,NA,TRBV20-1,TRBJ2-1,CSAKGGLDNEQFF,TGCAGTGCCAAGGGGGGACTAGACAATGAGCAGTTCTTC
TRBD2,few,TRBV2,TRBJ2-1,CASSVRTTSGVSSYNEQFF,TGTGCCAGCAGTGTCAGAACGACTAGCGGGGTGTCCTCCTACAATGAGCAGTTCTTC
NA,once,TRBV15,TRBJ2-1,CATSGLLGRNEQFF,TGTGCCACCAGCGGTTTACTAGGACGCAATGAGCAGTTCTTC
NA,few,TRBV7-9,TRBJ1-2,CASSRDGTLGYTF,TGTGCCAGCAGCCGGGACGGGACATTAGGCTACACCTTC
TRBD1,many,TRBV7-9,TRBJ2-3,CASSLAVWDRGDTQYF,TGTGCCAGCAGCTTAGCAGTCTGGGACAGGGGGGATACGCAGTATTTT
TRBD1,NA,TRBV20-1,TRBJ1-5,CSARVGQFGFSNNQPQHF,TGCAGTGCTAGAGTGGGACAGTTCGGTTTTTCCAATAATCAGCCCCAGCATTTT
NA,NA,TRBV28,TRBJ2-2,CASSLGPSGELFF,TGTGCCAGCAGTTTGGGGCCAAGCGGGGAGCTGTTTTTT
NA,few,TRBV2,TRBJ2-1,CASSAATGYNEQFF,TGTGCCAGCAGTGCCGCGACTGGGTACAATGAGCAGTTCTTC
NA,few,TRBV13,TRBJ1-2,CASSPHRASNGYTF,TGTGCCAGCAGCCCCCACAGGGCCTCCAATGGCTACACCTTC
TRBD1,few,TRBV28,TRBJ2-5,CASSWDRQETQYF,TGTGCCAGCAGTTGGGACAGACAAGAGACCCAGTACTTC
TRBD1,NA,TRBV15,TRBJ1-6,CATSRGTGGSSPLHF,TGTGCCACCAGCAGAGGTACAGGGGGAAGTTCACCCCTCCACTTT
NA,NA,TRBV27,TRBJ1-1,CASSPLGPTEAFF,TGTGCCAGCAGCCCCCTAGGCCCCACTGAAGCTTTCTTT
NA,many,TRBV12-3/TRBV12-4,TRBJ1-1,CASSLGNSNTEAFF,TGTGCCAGCAGTCTCGGGAACAGCAACACTGAAGCTTTCTTT
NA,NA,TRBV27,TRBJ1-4,CASGYNEKLFF,TGTGCCAGCGGCTACAATGAAAAACTGTTTTTT
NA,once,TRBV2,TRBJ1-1,CASRGLTGLF,TGTGCCAGCAGGGGATTGACGGGATTGTTT
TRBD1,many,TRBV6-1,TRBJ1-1,CASRGTGTGGSSFF,TGTGCCAGCAGAGGTACCGGGACAGGGGGCTCGTCTTTCTTT
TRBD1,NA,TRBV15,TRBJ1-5,CATSPAGTGNQPQHF,TGTGCCACCAGCCCTGCCGGGACAGGCAATCAGCCCCAGCATTTT
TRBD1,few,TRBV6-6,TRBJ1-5,CASSQNRGSNQPQHF,TGTGCCAGCAGTCAAAACAGGGGGTCGAATCAGCCCCAGCATTTT
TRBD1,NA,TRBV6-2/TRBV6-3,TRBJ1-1,CASREGQVNTEAFF,TGTGCCAGCAGAGAGGGACAGGTGAACACTGAAGCTTTCTTT
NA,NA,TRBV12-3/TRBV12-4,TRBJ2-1,CASSLGPTSYNEQFF,TGTGCCAGCAGTTTGGGTCCGACTTCCTACAATGAGCAGTTCTTC
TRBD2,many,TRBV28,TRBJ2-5,CASSLLAGQETQYF,TGTGCCAGCAGCTTACTAGCGGGGCAAGAGACCCAGTACTTC
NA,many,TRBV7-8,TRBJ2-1,CASTREGSEQFF,TGTGCCAGCACCCGGGAAGGCAGTGAGCAGTTCTTC
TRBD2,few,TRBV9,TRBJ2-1,CASSPRPSGIYNEQFF,TGTGCCAGCAGCCCCAGGCCTAGCGGGATCTACAATGAGCAGTTCTTC
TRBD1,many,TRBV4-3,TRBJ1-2,CASSLQQGSNYGYTF,TGCGCCAGCAGCCTTCAACAGGGGTCAAACTATGGCTACACCTTC
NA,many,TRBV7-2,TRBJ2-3,CASSSDFSPTDTQYF,TGTGCCAGCAGCTCTGACTTTTCTCCCACAGATACGCAGTATTTT
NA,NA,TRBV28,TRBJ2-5,CASVRANQETQYF,TGTGCCAGTGTAAGGGCCAACCAAGAGACCCAGTACTTC
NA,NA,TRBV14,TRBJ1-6,CASSYSKGGNSPLHF,TGTGCCAGCAGCTATTCAAAAGGGGGGAATTCACCCCTCCACTTT
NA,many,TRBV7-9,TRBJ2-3,CASSREIYTDTQYF,TGTGCCAGCAGCCGAGAAATCTACACAGATACGCAGTATTTT
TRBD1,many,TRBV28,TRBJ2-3,CASSFGQGESDTQYF,TGTGCCAGCAGTTTTGGGCAGGGGGAGTCAGATACGCAGTATTTT
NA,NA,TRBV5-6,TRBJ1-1,CASSYLQGGSTEAFF,TGTGCCAGCAGCTACCTACAGGGAGGGAGCACTGAAGCTTTCTTT
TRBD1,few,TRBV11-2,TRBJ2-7,CASSLHPTGVLENEQYF,TGTGCCAGCAGCCTACACCCGACAGGGGTGCTGGAGAACGAGCAGTACTTC
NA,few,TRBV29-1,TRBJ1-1,CSVEAGNTEAFF,TGCAGCGTTGAAGCGGGGAACACTGAAGCTTTCTTT
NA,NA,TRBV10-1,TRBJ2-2,CASSESWENTGELFF,TGCGCCAGCAGTGAGTCATGGGAGAACACCGGGGAGCTGTTTTTT
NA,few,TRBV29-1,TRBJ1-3,CSVGGEFGNTIYF,TGCAGCGTTGGTGGGGAGTTTGGAAACACCATATATTTT
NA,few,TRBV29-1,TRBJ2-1,CSVPGDISYNEQFF,TGCAGCGTCCCGGGGGACATCTCCTACAATGAGCAGTTCTTC
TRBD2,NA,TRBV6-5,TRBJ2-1,CASSYSGGGLEQFF,TGTGCCAGCAGTTACTCGGGGGGGGGACTGGAGCAGTTCTTC
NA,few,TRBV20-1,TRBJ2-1,CSARGLQNNEQFF,TGCAGTGCTAGAGGGCTACAGAACAATGAGCAGTTCTTC
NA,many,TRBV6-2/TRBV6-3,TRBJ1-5,CASSSGELSNQPQHF,TGTGCCAGCAGCTCAGGGGAGTTGAGCAATCAGCCCCAGCATTTT
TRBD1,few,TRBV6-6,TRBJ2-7,CASSYPRDRGDEQYF,TGTGCCAGCAGTTACCCCCGGGACAGGGGTGACGAGCAGTACTTC
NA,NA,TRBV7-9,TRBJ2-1,CASSSTDRHRNEQFF,TGTGCCAGCAGCTCAACTGACCGCCATCGGAATGAGCAGTTCTTC
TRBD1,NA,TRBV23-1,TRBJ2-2,CASSQETGRAGELFF,TGCGCCAGCAGTCAGGAGACAGGGCGCGCCGGGGAGCTGTTTTTT
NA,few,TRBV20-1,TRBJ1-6,CSARQESSYNSPLHF,TGCAGTGCACGACAGGAAAGCTCCTATAATTCACCCCTCCACTTT
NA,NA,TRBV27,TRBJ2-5,CASSLRRGSYGETQYF,TGTGCCAGCAGTTTACGTCGGGGGTCGTACGGAGAGACCCAGTACTTC
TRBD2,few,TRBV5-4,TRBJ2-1,CASSLGLAGGVNEQFF,TGTGCCAGCAGCTTGGGCCTAGCGGGGGGGGTCAATGAGCAGTTCTTC
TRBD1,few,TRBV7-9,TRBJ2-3,CASSLARQGMGTDTQYF,TGTGCCAGCAGCTTAGCCCGACAGGGTATGGGCACAGATACGCAGTATTTT
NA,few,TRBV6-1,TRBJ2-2,CASSFDRLRQHTGELFF,TGTGCCAGCAGTTTCGATCGCCTCAGACAGCACACCGGGGAGCTGTTTTTT
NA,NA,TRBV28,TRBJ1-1,CASTRWGWAEAFF,TGTGCCAGCACCCGGTGGGGCTGGGCCGAAGCTTTCTTT
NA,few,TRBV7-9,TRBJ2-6,CASSQAPPGANVLTF,TGTGCCAGCAGTCAAGCCCCTCCTGGGGCCAACGTCCTGACTTTC
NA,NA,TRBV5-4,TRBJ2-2,CASSHWTNTGELFF,TGTGCCAGCAGCCACTGGACGAACACCGGGGAGCTGTTTTTT
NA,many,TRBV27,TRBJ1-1,CASRNPLGANTEAFF,TGTGCCAGCAGGAACCCACTCGGGGCGAACACTGAAGCTTTCTTT